In this sample, the clone carrying this T cell receptor (beta chain) turned up a few times. Its antigen is not known. TCRdb processed the reads anew with MiXCR; each CDR3 protein has one entry. The sample comprises some 99,000 distinct CDR3 sequences, around 28% of which are singletons, and roughly 81% rests with the top ten. The sample belongs to a study of T cell repertoires in cytomegalovirus infection. About the research overall: It was recently identified HLA-C-restricted and well-studied HLA-B-restricted CMV epitopes that the study used. Public signatures in TCR beta pointed to CMV infection and matching HLA type. Findings and limits, study-wide: Cumulated frequencies of public TCR beta families served to identify carriers of CMV plus the relevant HLA. Ex vivo, HLA-C-restricted CMV-specific TCR beta clonotypes prevailed over the rest of the response.

Germline V gene sequence: CDR1 MNHEY, CDR2 SVGAGI. V was pared by 8 bases and J by 8 bases, with 5 bases of the junction left unmatched. The CDR3 runs to 12 residues. The sequenced sample was CD8+ T cells from cultured PBMCs, obtained from culture after CMV antigen stimulation. This clonotype was obtained from a human donor in good health (CMV status not recorded). Some clones in this sample may be carry-over from other donors' samples. V is TRBV6-5 and J is TRBJ1-4; 7 bases line up with TRBD1. The CDR3 DNA reads as TGTGCCAGCCGGGCAGGGGGGGAAAAACTGTTTTTT. It yields the protein CASRAGGEKLFF.